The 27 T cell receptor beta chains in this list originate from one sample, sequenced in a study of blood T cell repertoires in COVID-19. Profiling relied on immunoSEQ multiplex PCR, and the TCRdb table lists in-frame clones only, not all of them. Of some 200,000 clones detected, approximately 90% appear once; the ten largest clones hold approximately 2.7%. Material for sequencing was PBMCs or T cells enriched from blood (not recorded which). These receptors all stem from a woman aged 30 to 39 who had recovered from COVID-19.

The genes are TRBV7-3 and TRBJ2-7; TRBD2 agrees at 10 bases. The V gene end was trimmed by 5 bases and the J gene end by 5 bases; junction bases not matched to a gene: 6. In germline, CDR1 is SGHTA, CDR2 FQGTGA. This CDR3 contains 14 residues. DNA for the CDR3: TGTGCCAGCAGCCGCCTAGCGGGGGACGACGAGCAGTACTTC. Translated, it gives CASSRLAGDDEQYF.

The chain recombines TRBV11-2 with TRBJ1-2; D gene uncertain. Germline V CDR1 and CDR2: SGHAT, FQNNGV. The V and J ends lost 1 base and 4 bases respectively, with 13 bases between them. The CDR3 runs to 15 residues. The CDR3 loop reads CASSLGMSGIYGYTF. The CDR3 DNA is TGTGCCAGCAGCTTAGGGATGTCCGGGATCTATGGCTACACCTTC.

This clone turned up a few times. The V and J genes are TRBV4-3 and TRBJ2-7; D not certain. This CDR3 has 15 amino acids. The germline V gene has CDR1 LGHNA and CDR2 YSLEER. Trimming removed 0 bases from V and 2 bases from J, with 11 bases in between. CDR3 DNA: TGCGCCAGCAGCCAAGATTTCCTTAGAACCTACGAGCAGTACTTC. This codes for CASSQDFLRTYEQYF.

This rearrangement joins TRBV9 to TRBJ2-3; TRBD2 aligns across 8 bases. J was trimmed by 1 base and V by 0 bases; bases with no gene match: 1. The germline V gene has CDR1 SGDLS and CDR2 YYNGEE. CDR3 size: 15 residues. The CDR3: CASSVDGGGTDTQYF. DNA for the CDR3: TGTGCCAGCAGCGTAGACGGGGGGGGCACAGATACGCAGTATTTT.

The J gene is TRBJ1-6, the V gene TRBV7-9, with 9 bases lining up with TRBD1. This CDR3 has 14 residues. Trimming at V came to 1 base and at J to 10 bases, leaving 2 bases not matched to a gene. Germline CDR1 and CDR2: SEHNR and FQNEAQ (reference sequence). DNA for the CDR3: TGTGCCAGCAGCTTAGGGACAGGGGAATCACCCCTCCACTTT. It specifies CASSLGTGESPLHF.

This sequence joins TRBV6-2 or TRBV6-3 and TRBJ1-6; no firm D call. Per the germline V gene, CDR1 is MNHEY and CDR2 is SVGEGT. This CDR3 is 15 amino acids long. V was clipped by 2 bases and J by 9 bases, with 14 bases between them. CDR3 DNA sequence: TGTGCCAGCAGTTACCGAGGGAGGTTGGGTTCACCCCTCCACTTT. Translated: CASSYRGRLGSPLHF.

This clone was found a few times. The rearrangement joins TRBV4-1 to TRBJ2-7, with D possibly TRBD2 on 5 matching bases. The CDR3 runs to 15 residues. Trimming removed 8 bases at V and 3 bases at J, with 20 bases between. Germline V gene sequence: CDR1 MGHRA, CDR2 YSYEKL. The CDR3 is CASRFSGRAVYEQYF. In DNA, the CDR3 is TGCGCCAGCCGCTTCAGCGGACGGGCTGTCTACGAGCAGTACTTC.

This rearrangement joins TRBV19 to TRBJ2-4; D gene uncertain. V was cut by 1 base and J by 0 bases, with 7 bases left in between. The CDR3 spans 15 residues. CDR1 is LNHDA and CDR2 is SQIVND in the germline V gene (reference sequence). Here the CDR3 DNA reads TGTGCCAGTAGTATAGGGGCTATAGCCAAAAACATTCAGTACTTC. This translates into CASSIGAIAKNIQYF.

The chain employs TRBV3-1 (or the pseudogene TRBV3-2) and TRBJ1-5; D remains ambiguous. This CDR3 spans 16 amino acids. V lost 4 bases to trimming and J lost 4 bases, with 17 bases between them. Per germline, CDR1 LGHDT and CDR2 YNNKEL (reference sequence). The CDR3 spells CASSRSGFPQNQPQHF. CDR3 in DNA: TGTGCCAGCAGCCGTTCGGGGTTCCCGCAAAATCAGCCCCAGCATTTT.

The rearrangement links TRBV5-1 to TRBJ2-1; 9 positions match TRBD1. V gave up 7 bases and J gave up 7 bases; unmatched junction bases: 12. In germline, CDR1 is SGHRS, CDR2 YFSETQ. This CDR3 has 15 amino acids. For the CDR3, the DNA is TGCGCCAGCCTACCGGGACAGGGTTTTGGAAATGAGCAGTTCTTC. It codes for CASLPGQGFGNEQFF.

CDR3 DNA: TGTGCCAGCTCACGGAATCAGGCGACCAGCACAGATACGCAGTATTTT. The encoded protein is CASSRNQATSTDTQYF. V is TRBV18 and J is TRBJ2-3; D gene unclear. V lost 4 bases and J 0 bases, leaving 14 bases between the germline ends. Per germline, CDR1 KGHSH and CDR2 LQKENI. This CDR3 contains 16 residues. The variable domain in full, completed from reference TRBV18 and TRBJ2-3, reads NAGVMQNPRHLVRRRGQEARLRCSPMKGHSHVYWYRQLPEEGLKFMVYLQKENIIDESGMPKERFSAEFPKEGPSILRIQQVVRGDSAAYFCASSRNQATSTDTQYFGPGTRLTVL.

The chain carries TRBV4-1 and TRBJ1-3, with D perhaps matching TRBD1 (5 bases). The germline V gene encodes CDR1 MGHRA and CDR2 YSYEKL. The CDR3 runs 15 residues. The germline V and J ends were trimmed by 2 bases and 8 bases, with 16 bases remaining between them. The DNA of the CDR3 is TGCGCCAGCAGCCAATTGGCGGGGTTAGGGGACACCATATATTTT. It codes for CASSQLAGLGDTIYF.

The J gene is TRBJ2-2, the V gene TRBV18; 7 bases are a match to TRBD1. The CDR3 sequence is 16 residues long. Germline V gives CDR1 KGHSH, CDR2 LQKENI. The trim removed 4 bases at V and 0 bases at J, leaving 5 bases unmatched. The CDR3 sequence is CASSRGGQSNTGELFF. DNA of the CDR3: TGTGCCAGCTCACGAGGGGGACAGTCGAACACCGGGGAGCTGTTTTTT.

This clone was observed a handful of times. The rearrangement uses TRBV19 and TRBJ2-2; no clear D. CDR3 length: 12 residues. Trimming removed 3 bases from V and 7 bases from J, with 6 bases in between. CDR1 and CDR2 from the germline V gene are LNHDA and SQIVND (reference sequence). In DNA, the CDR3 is TGTGCCAGTAGTATTCACGGCGGGGAGCTGTTTTTT. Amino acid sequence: CASSIHGGELFF.

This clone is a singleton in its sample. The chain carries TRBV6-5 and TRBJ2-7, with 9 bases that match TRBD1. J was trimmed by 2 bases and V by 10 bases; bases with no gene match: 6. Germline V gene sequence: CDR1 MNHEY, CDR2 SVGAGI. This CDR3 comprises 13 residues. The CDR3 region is CAIYRDRAYEQYF. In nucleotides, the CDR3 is TGTGCCATCTACCGGGACAGGGCCTACGAGCAGTACTTC.

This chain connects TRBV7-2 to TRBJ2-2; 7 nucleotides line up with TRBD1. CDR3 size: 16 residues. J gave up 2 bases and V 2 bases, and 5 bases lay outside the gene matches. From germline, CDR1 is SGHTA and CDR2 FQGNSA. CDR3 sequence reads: CASSLPRDRNTGELFF. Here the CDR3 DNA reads TGTGCCAGCAGCTTACCCCGGGACAGAAACACCGGGGAGCTGTTTTTT.

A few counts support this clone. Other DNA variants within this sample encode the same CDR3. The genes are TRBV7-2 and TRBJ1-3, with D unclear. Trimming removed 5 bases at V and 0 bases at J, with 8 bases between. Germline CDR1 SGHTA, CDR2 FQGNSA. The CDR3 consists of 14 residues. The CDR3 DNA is TGTGCCAGCAGCCGCCCGGGCTCTGGAAACACCATATATTTT. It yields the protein CASSRPGSGNTIYF.

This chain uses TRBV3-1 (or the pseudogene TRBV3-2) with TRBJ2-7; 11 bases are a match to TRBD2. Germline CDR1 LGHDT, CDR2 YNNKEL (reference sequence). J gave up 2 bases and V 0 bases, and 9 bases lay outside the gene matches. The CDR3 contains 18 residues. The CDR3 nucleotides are TGTGCCAGCAGCCAAGATGCTAGCGGGGGGTCTATCCCCTACGAGCAGTACTTC. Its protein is CASSQDASGGSIPYEQYF.

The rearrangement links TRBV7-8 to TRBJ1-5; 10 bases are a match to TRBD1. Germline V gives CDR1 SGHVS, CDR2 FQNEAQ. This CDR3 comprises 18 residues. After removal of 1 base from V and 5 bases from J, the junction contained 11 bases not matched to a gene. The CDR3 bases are TGTGCCAGCAGCTTAGAAAGGGGGCAGGGACAGGGGTATCAGCCCCAGCATTTT. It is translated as CASSLERGQGQGYQPQHF.

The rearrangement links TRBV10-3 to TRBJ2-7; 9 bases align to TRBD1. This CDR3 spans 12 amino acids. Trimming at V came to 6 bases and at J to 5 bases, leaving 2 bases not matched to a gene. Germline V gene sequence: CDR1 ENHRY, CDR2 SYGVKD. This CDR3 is CAIRTGGDEQYF. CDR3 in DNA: TGTGCCATCAGGACAGGGGGTGACGAGCAGTACTTC.

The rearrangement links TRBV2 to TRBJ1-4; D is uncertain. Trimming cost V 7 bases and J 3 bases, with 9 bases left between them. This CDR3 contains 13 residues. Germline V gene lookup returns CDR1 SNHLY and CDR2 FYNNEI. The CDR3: CASTQVANEKLFF. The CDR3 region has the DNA TGTGCCAGCACGCAGGTAGCTAATGAAAAACTGTTTTTT.

CDR3: CASSVAGQLYNEQFF. In DNA form, the CDR3 reads TGTGCCAGCAGCGTCGCCGGACAGCTTTACAATGAGCAGTTCTTC. The chain recombines TRBV9 with TRBJ2-1, with D possibly TRBD1 on 6 matching bases. CDR3 length: 15 amino acids. Trimming left V 2 bases short and J 4 bases short, with 13 bases between. Germline lookup yields CDR1 SGDLS and CDR2 YYNGEE. The complete variable domain, with remaining parts taken from reference TRBV9 and TRBJ2-1, reads DSGVTQTPKHLITATGQRVTLRCSPRSGDLSVYWYQQSLDQGLQFLIQYYNGEERAKGNILERFSAQQFPDLHSELNLSSLELGDSALYFCASSVAGQLYNEQFFGPGTRLTVL.

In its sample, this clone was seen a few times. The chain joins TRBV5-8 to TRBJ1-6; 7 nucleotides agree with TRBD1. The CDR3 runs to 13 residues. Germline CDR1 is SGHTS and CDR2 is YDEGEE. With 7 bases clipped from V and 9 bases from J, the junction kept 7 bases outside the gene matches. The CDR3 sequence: CASLNRGLSPLHF. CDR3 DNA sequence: TGTGCCAGCTTGAACAGGGGCCTTTCACCCCTCCACTTT.

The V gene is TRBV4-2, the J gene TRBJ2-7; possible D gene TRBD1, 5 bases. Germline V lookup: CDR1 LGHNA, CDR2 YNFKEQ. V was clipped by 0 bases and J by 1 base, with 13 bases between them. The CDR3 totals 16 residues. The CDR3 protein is CASSQELAGWSYEQYF. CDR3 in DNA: TGTGCCAGCAGCCAAGAGCTGGCAGGGTGGTCCTACGAGCAGTACTTC.

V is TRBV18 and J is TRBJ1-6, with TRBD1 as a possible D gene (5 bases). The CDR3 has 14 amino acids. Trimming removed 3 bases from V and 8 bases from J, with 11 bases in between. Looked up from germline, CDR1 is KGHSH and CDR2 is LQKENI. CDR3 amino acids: CASSPQGGDSPLHF. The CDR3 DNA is TGTGCCAGCTCACCTCAGGGAGGTGATTCACCCCTCCACTTT.

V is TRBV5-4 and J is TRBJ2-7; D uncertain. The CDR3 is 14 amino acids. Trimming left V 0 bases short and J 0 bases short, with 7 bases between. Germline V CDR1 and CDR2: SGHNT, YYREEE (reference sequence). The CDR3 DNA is TGTGCCAGCAGCTTGGGCGGCCGCTCCTACGAGCAGTACTTC. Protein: CASSLGGRSYEQYF.

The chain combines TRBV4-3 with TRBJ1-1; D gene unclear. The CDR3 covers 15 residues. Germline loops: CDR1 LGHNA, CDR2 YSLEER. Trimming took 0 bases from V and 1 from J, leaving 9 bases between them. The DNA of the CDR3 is TGCGCCAGCAGCCAAGACCCACAGCCGAACACTGAAGCTTTCTTT. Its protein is CASSQDPQPNTEAFF.